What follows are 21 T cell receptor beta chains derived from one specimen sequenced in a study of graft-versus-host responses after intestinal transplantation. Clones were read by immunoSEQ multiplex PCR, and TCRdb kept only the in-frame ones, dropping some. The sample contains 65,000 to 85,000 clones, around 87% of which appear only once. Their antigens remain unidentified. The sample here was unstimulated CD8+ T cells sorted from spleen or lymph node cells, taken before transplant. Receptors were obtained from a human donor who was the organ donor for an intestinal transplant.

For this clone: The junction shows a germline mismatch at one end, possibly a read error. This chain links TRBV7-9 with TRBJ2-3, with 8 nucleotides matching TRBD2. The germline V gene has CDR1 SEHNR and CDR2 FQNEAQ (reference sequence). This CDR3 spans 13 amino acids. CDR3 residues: CASSPAPGREGDF. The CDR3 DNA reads TGTGCCAGCAGCCCCGCCCCTGGCCGGGAGGGGGATTTT.

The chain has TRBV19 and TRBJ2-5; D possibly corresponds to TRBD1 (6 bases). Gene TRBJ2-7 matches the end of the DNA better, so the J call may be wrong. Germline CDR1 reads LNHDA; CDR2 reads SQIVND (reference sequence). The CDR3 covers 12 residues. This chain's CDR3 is CASSMGADEQYF. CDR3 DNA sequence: TGTGCCAGTAGTATGGGGGCCGACGAGCAGTACTTC.

CDR3 nucleotides: TGTGCCAGCAGCTCGTCCGGGGTGAACACTGAAGCTTTCTTT. It codes for CASSSSGVNTEAFF. The chain is built from TRBV5-6 and TRBJ1-1; no firm D call. The V end was cut by 3 bases, the J end by 0 bases, with 9 bases between. Per the germline V gene, CDR1 is SGHDT and CDR2 is YYEEEE. This CDR3 contains 14 residues.

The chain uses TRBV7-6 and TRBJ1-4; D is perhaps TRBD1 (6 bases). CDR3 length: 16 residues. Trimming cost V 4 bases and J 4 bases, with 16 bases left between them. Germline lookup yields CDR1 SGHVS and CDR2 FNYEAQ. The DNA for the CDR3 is TGTGCCAGCAGCTCTCCACAGGGCCCTAGTAATGAAAAACTGTTTTTT. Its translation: CASSSPQGPSNEKLFF.

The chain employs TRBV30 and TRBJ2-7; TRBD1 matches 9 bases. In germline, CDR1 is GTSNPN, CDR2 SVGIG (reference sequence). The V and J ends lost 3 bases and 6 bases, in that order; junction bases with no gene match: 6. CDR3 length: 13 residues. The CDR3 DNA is TGTGCCTGGAGAGGGACAGGGAAACCCGAGCAGTACTTC. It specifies CAWRGTGKPEQYF.

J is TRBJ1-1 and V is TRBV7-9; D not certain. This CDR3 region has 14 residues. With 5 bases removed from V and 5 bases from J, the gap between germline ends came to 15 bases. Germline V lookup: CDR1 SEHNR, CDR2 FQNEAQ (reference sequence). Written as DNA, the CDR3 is TGTGCCAGCAGCCCCCAGAGAGGAGGAACTGAAGCTTTCTTT. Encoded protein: CASSPQRGGTEAFF.

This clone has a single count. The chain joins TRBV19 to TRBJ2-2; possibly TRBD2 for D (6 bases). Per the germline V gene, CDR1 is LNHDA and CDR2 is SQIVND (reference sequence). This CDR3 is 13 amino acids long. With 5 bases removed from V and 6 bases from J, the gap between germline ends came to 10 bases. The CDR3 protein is CASSPRDSGELFF. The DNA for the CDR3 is TGTGCCAGTAGTCCCCGGGACTCCGGGGAGCTGTTTTTT.

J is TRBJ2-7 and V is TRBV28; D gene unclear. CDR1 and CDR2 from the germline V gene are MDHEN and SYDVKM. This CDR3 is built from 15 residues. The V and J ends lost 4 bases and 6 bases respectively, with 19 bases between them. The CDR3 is CASSSVSPELREQYF. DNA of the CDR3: TGTGCCAGCAGTTCGGTATCCCCGGAGCTACGCGAGCAGTACTTC.

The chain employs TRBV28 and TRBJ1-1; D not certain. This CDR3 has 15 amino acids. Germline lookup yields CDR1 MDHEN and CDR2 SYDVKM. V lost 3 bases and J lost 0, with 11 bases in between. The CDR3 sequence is CASSFAAGVNTEAFF. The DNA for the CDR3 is TGTGCCAGCAGTTTTGCGGCAGGAGTGAACACTGAAGCTTTCTTT.

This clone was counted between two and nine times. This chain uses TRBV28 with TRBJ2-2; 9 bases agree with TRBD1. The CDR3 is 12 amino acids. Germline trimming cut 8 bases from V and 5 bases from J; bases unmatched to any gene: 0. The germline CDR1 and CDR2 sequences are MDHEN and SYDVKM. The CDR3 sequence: CASGQGTGELFF. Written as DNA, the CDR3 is TGTGCCAGCGGACAGGGGACCGGGGAGCTGTTTTTT.

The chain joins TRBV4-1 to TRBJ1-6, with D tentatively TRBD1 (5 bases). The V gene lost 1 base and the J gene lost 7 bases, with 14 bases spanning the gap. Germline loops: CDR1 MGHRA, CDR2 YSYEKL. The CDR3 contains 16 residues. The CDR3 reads CASSQVWGLGNSPLHF. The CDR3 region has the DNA TGCGCCAGCAGCCAAGTGTGGGGCCTGGGAAATTCACCCCTCCACTTT.

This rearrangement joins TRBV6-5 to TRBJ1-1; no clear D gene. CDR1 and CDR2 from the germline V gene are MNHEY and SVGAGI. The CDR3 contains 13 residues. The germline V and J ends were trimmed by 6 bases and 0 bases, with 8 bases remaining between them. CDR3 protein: CASSPELNTEAFF. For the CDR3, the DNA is TGTGCCAGCAGCCCCGAACTGAACACTGAAGCTTTCTTT.

The CDR3 DNA follows: TGTGCCAGCAGTCTCGGAAGTGGCACAGATACGCAGTATTTT. It translates to CASSLGSGTDTQYF. The chain couples TRBV28 to TRBJ2-3; unclear D gene. The CDR3 runs 14 residues. Germline values: CDR1 MDHEN, CDR2 SYDVKM. Trimming shortened V by 5 bases and J by 1 base, and 10 bases separated the two germline ends. The full variable domain, in which reference TRBV28 and TRBJ2-3 provide the parts outside the CDR3, is DVKVTQSSRYLVKRTGEKVFLECVQDMDHENMFWYRQDPGLGLRLIYFSYDVKMKEKGDIPEGYSVSREKKERFSLILESASTNQTSMYLCASSLGSGTDTQYFGPGTRLTVL.

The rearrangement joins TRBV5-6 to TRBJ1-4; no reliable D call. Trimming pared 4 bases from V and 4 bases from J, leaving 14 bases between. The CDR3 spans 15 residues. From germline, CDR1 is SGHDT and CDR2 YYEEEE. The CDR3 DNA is TGTGCCAGCAGCCTGATTTTGGTGGATAATGAAAAACTGTTTTTT. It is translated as CASSLILVDNEKLFF.

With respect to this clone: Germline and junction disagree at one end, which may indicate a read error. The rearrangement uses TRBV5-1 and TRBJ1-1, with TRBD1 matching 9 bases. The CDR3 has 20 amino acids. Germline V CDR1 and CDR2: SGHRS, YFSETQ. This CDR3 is CASSLYPSLVPGTGNTEALF. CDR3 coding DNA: TGCGCCAGCAGCTTGTACCCGTCCCTTGTGCCGGGGACAGGGAACACTGAAGCTCTCTTT.

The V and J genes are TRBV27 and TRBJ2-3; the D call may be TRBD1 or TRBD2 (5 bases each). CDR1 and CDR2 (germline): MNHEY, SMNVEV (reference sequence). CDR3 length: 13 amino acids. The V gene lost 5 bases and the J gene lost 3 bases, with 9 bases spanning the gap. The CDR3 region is CASSRGATDTQYF. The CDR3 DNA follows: TGTGCCAGCAGTCGGGGCGCGACAGATACGCAGTATTTT.

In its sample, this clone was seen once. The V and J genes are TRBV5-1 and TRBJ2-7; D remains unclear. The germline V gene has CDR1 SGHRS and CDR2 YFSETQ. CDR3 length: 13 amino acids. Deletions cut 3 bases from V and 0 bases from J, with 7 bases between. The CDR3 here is CASSYAASYEQYF. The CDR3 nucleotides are TGCGCCAGCAGCTATGCAGCCTCCTACGAGCAGTACTTC. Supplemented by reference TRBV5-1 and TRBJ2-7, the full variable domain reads KAGVTQTPRYLIKTRGQQVTLSCSPISGHRSVSWYQQTPGQGLQFLFEYFSETQRNKGNFPGRFSGRQFSNSRSEMNVSTLELGDSALYLCASSYAASYEQYFGPGTRLTVT.

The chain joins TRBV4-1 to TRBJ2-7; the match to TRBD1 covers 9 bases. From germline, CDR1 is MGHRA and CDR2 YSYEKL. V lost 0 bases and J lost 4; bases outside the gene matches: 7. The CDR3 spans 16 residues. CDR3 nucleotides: TGCGCCAGCAGCCAAGAGTCTTGGACAGGGGTGTACGAGCAGTACTTC. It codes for CASSQESWTGVYEQYF.

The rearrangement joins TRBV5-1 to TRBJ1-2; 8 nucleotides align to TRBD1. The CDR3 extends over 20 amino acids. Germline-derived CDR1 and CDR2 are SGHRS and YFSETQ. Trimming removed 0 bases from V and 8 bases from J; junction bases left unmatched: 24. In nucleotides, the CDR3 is TGCGCCAGCAGCTTGGGGGATCTGGGACAGGCGACCTCAGTTCGGAGAGGCTACACCTTC. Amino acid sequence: CASSLGDLGQATSVRRGYTF.

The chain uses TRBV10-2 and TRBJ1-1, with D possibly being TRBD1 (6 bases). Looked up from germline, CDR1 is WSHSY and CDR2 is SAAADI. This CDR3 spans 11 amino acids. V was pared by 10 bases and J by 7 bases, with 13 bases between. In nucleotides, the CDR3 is TGCGCCACTTTACAGGGACTTGAAGCTTTCTTT. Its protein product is CATLQGLEAFF.

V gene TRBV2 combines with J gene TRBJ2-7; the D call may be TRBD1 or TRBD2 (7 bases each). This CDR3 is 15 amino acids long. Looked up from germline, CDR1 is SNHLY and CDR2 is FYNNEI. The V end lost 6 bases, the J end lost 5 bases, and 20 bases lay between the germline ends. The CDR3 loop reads CASSPYDREGDEQYF. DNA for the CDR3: TGTGCCAGCAGCCCCTACGACAGGGAGGGGGACGAGCAGTACTTC.